These 4 T cell receptor beta chains came from one sample sequenced in a study of CD8 T cells in Susac syndrome. Reverse transcription of 0.5 to 1 ug RNA was performed with random hexamers. Via MiXCR, TCRdb re-called the immunoSEQ multiplex PCR reads, giving one row per CDR3 protein. The sample has under 200,000 distinct CDR3 sequences; 95% are singletons. The sample was CD4+ T cells from PBMCs. The receptors stem from a human donor in good health.

This clonotype was seen just once. The rearrangement joins TRBV20-1 to TRBJ2-1; 10 positions match TRBD2. V lost 0 bases and J lost 4; bases outside the gene matches: 6. Germline CDR1 is DFQATT and CDR2 is SNEGSKA (reference sequence). The CDR3 runs 16 residues. The CDR3 region is CSARDPAGGIYNEQFF. The CDR3 DNA sequence: TGCAGTGCTAGAGATCCAGCGGGAGGGATATACAATGAGCAGTTCTTC.

The J gene is TRBJ1-5, the V gene TRBV7-2, with 7 bases lining up with TRBD1. Germline CDR1 reads SGHTA; CDR2 reads FQGNSA. Unmatched junction bases numbered 5, after V lost 1 base and J lost 5 bases. The CDR3 consists of 15 residues. CDR3 nucleotide sequence: TGTGCCAGCAGCTTAGAGGCAGGGGGGTATCAGCCCCAGCATTTT. This translates into CASSLEAGGYQPQHF.

The chain uses TRBV20-1 and TRBJ2-5; 13 positions agree with TRBD2. J gave up 6 bases and V 1 base, and 2 bases lay outside the gene matches. CDR3 length: 14 residues. Germline V gene sequence: CDR1 DFQATT, CDR2 SNEGSKA (reference sequence). The chain's CDR3 is CSARGTSGSKTQYF. CDR3 in DNA: TGCAGTGCTAGAGGGACTAGCGGGAGTAAGACCCAGTACTTC.

V gene TRBV29-1 combines with J gene TRBJ2-2; tentative D call: TRBD1 (6 bases). This CDR3 has 15 residues. The V gene lost 7 bases and the J gene lost 2 bases, with 17 bases spanning the gap. Germline values: CDR1 SQVTM, CDR2 ANQGSEA. The CDR3 DNA is TGCAGCGCTAATACCGGGACACCAAACACCGGGGAGCTGTTTTTT. Residues: CSANTGTPNTGELFF.